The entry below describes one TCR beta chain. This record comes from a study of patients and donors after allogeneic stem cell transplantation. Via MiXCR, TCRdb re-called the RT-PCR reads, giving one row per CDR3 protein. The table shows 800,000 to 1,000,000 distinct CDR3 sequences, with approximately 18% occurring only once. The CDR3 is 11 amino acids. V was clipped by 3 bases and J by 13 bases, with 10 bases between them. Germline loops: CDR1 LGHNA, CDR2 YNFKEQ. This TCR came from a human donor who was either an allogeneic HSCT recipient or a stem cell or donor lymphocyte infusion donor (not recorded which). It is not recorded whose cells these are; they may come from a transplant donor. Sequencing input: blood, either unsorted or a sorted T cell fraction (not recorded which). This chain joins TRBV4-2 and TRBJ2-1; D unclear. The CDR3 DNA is TGTGCCAGCAGCCACCCTGACGGACAGTTCTTC. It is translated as CASSHPDGQFF.